This T cell receptor beta chain was sequenced in a study of shared T cell receptors in the human thymus. Clones were read by immunoSEQ multiplex PCR, and TCRdb kept only the in-frame ones, dropping some. The table shows hundreds of thousands of clones, with around 87% occurring only once. These data were also filed under a second study, of human thymus T cells. That investigation notes: Thymus was obtained from resections taken during corrective heart surgery. Repertoires sampled from thymus and blood appeared biased in V and J gene usage. Unrelated individuals were reported by related research to share highly overlapping thymic repertoires.

This receptor was identified in a boy in the first two years of life with a congenital heart defect. Sequences were obtained from thymocytes.

CDR3 coding DNA: TGTGCCAGCTTAAGGCTGACAGGGGAAAGAAACACCATATATTTT. Its protein is CASLRLTGERNTIYF. The V gene is TRBV6-1, the J gene TRBJ1-3; 8 nucleotides align to TRBD1. Germline lookup yields CDR1 MNHNS and CDR2 SASEGT. The V segment lost 8 bases and the J segment 5 bases; nucleotides outside the gene matches: 11. This CDR3 region has 15 residues.